The 23 T cell receptor beta chains presented below share a single source sample, sequenced in a study of cytomegalovirus exposure and HLA in healthy donors. The study ran its PCR with 60 Vbeta and 13 Jbeta primers. The data were produced by immunoSEQ multiplex PCR, yet TCRdb's version contains in-frame clones alone and is incomplete. The sample has 150,000 to 250,000 clones, 79% seen once. The sequenced material came from PBMCs. The receptor set was obtained from a girl under 18 in good health and CMV-seropositive.

The J gene is TRBJ1-2, the V gene TRBV28, with D perhaps TRBD1 (5 bases). The CDR3 extends over 13 amino acids. Between the trimmed V and J ends, which lost 4 bases and 6 bases, there was a span of 12 bases. Germline V lookup: CDR1 MDHEN, CDR2 SYDVKM. The CDR3 coding sequence is TGTGCCAGCAGTTGGGAGGGGAGCAATGGCTACACCTTC. Encoded protein: CASSWEGSNGYTF.

The chain couples TRBV19 to TRBJ2-5, with 8 bases aligning to TRBD2. The V gene's germline CDR1 is LNHDA and CDR2 SQIVND (reference sequence). This CDR3 has 15 amino acids. With V trimmed by 6 bases and J by 0 bases, 6 bases remained unmatched. The CDR3 loop is CASSPRGAYQETQYF. The CDR3 DNA reads TGTGCCAGTAGCCCGCGGGGGGCCTACCAAGAGACCCAGTACTTC.

This clone was seen only a few times. This chain joins TRBV30 and TRBJ1-3; D gene ambiguous. Trimming removed 8 bases from V and 0 bases from J, with 14 bases in between. The CDR3 extends over 14 amino acids. Germline loops: CDR1 GTSNPN, CDR2 SVGIG (reference sequence). The CDR3 DNA reads TGTGCCAGACGGAGGGCCGGCTCTGGAAACACCATATATTTT. Translation: CARRRAGSGNTIYF.

The V gene is TRBV6-1, the J gene TRBJ2-7; D not resolved. This CDR3 is 15 amino acids long. V lost 1 base to trimming and J lost 3 bases, with 13 bases between them. CDR1 is MNHNS, CDR2 SASEGT, per germline. CDR3 sequence: CASSEDESGSYEQYF. The CDR3 DNA is TGTGCCAGCAGTGAAGATGAGAGTGGTAGCTACGAGCAGTACTTC.

J is TRBJ2-1 and V is TRBV4-2; the D gene is possibly TRBD2 (7 bases). This CDR3 has 16 amino acids. V was cut by 0 bases and J by 4 bases, with 13 bases left in between. Per germline, CDR1 LGHNA and CDR2 YNFKEQ. CDR3 protein: CASSQDGRGGYNEQFF. The CDR3 DNA follows: TGTGCCAGCAGCCAAGATGGCAGGGGAGGGTACAATGAGCAGTTCTTC.

The rearrangement joins TRBV6-6 to TRBJ1-2; possibly TRBD1 for D (6 bases). CDR3 length equals 11 residues. Trimming cost V 8 bases and J 8 bases, with 12 bases left between them. Germline V gives CDR1 MNHNY, CDR2 SVGAGI (reference sequence). Here the CDR3 reads CASAQGGGYTF. The CDR3 coding sequence is TGTGCCAGCGCACAGGGTGGGGGCTACACCTTC.

The V and J genes are TRBV7-8 and TRBJ1-5, with 8 bases fitting TRBD1. Germline trimming cut 1 base from V and 0 bases from J; bases unmatched to any gene: 2. In germline, CDR1 is SGHVS, CDR2 FQNEAQ. This CDR3 spans 16 amino acids. The CDR3: CASSLVRGLSNQPQHF. For the CDR3, the DNA is TGTGCCAGCAGCTTAGTCAGGGGGCTTAGCAATCAGCCCCAGCATTTT.

The gene calls are TRBV29-1 and TRBJ2-7, with a weak D call TRBD2 (7 bases). CDR3 length equals 13 residues. The V gene lost 1 base and the J gene lost 5 bases, with 12 bases spanning the gap. CDR1 is SQVTM, CDR2 ANQGSEA, per germline. The CDR3 protein is CSVEGTGGHEQYF. CDR3 DNA: TGCAGCGTTGAAGGGACGGGGGGCCACGAGCAGTACTTC.

V and J are TRBV27 and TRBJ2-1; the match to TRBD2 covers 8 bases. V shed 5 bases and J 0 bases; nucleotides not matched to a gene: 9. The CDR3 has 17 residues. Looked up from germline, CDR1 is MNHEY and CDR2 is SMNVEV (reference sequence). CDR3 sequence reads: CASSSLAGLSSYNEQFF. The DNA for the CDR3 is TGTGCCAGCAGTAGCCTAGCGGGTCTAAGCTCCTACAATGAGCAGTTCTTC.

The V call is TRBV7-2, the J call TRBJ2-5, with D tentatively TRBD2 (6 bases). The CDR3 length is 16 residues. Germline CDR1 SGHTA, CDR2 FQGNSA. With 1 base removed from V and 3 bases from J, the gap between germline ends came to 15 bases. The CDR3 is CASSLGPAGFEETQYF. The CDR3 DNA reads TGTGCCAGCAGCTTAGGCCCAGCGGGCTTTGAAGAGACCCAGTACTTC.

The chain couples TRBV6-1 to TRBJ1-5, with D possibly being TRBD1 (6 bases). The CDR3 consists of 15 residues. Germline CDR1 MNHNS, CDR2 SASEGT. Trimming removed 10 bases at V and 7 bases at J, with 23 bases between. CDR3: CATRGGIGAGQPQHF. CDR3 DNA sequence: TGTGCCACGAGGGGGGGTATTGGAGCCGGGCAGCCCCAGCATTTT.

This chain links TRBV19 with TRBJ2-7; no reliable D call. This CDR3 spans 15 amino acids. Looked up from germline, CDR1 is LNHDA and CDR2 is SQIVND (reference sequence). V was shortened by 6 bases and J by 2 bases, with 17 bases between the two germline ends. In DNA, the CDR3 is TGTGCCAGTAGCGCCGTGGTTGGCAACCCCTACGAGCAGTACTTC. It yields the protein CASSAVVGNPYEQYF.

This clone was detected once. V gene TRBV30 combines with J gene TRBJ1-1; possible D gene TRBD1, 5 bases. This CDR3 is 13 amino acids long. V lost 2 bases and J lost 4, with 11 bases in between. Germline V gene sequence: CDR1 GTSNPN, CDR2 SVGIG (reference sequence). The CDR3 coding sequence is TGTGCCTGGAGTCGCCAGGGAGGCACTGAAGCTTTCTTT. It encodes CAWSRQGGTEAFF.

V usage is TRBV7-2 and J usage is TRBJ2-1; 9 nucleotides align to TRBD2. V lost 5 bases, J lost 1 base, and 15 bases stayed unmatched. Germline V gene lookup returns CDR1 SGHTA and CDR2 FQGNSA. This CDR3 is 19 amino acids long. CDR3 nucleotide sequence: TGTGCCAGCAGCCTATCCCCAGCGGGGGGCTTAAAATCCTACAATGAGCAGTTCTTC. Residues: CASSLSPAGGLKSYNEQFF.

This chain uses TRBV4-2 with TRBJ2-2; TRBD2 agrees at 9 bases. The CDR3 consists of 20 residues. The germline gives CDR1 LGHNA, CDR2 YNFKEQ. Trimming cost V 4 bases and J 0 bases; bases outside gene matches: 15. The CDR3 reads CASSLGTSSRARANTGELFF. DNA of the CDR3: TGTGCCAGCAGCCTGGGGACTAGCTCACGTGCTAGAGCGAACACCGGGGAGCTGTTTTTT.

The V gene is TRBV6-6, the J gene TRBJ2-7; no reliable D call. Germline lookup yields CDR1 MNHNY and CDR2 SVGAGI (reference sequence). The CDR3 contains 14 residues. V was cut by 2 bases and J by 1 base, with 9 bases left in between. In DNA, the CDR3 is TGTGCCAGCAGTTACGCCGTCAGTTCCTACGAGCAGTACTTC. It codes for CASSYAVSSYEQYF.

This clone has only one observation. The V gene is TRBV5-1, the J gene TRBJ2-1; 12 bases are shared with TRBD2. The CDR3 runs 15 residues. V trimming: 2 bases; J trimming: 3 bases; junction bases outside the gene matches: 0. Germline V gene data show CDR1 as SGHRS and CDR2 as YFSETQ. CDR3 sequence: CASSLLAGGYNEQFF. CDR3 DNA sequence: TGCGCCAGCAGCTTACTAGCGGGGGGCTACAATGAGCAGTTCTTC.

The chain couples TRBV4-1 to TRBJ2-2, with D unresolved. Germline CDR1 is MGHRA and CDR2 is YSYEKL. This CDR3 region has 17 residues. V was pared by 1 base and J by 0 bases, with 12 bases between. The DNA of the CDR3 is TGCGCCAGCAGCCAAGTGGTTACAAGTCCGAACACCGGGGAGCTGTTTTTT. Translating it yields CASSQVVTSPNTGELFF.

The rearrangement joins TRBV9 to TRBJ2-1, with TRBD2 matching 12 bases. This CDR3 region has 16 residues. Germline CDR1 reads SGDLS; CDR2 reads YYNGEE. V was pared by 3 bases and J by 5 bases, with 6 bases of the junction left unmatched. CDR3 sequence (DNA): TGTGCCAGCAGCGGTTCTAGCGGGGGGGCGGACAATGAGCAGTTCTTC. Residues: CASSGSSGGADNEQFF. Combining the CDR3 with reference TRBV9 and TRBJ2-1 gives the whole variable domain DSGVTQTPKHLITATGQRVTLRCSPRSGDLSVYWYQQSLDQGLQFLIQYYNGEERAKGNILERFSAQQFPDLHSELNLSSLELGDSALYFCASSGSSGGADNEQFFGPGTRLTVL.

The rearrangement uses TRBV2 and TRBJ2-6, with 9 bases fitting TRBD1. The trim removed 9 bases at V and 1 base at J, leaving 10 bases unmatched. This CDR3 region has 17 residues. The V gene's germline CDR1 is SNHLY and CDR2 FYNNEI. The DNA for the CDR3 is TGTGCCAGTTTTCTGGACAGGGGAATATCTGGGGCCAACGTCCTGACTTTC. Amino acids: CASFLDRGISGANVLTF.

The V gene is TRBV5-4, the J gene TRBJ2-1, with D possibly being TRBD1 (6 bases). The germline V and J ends were trimmed by 3 bases and 9 bases, with 16 bases remaining between them. Germline CDR1 reads SGHNT; CDR2 reads YYREEE (reference sequence). This CDR3 has 14 residues. The CDR3 nucleotides are TGTGCCAGCAGCTCATTAACAGGGTCGGGTGAGCAGTTCTTC. Protein product: CASSSLTGSGEQFF.

The rearrangement uses TRBV19 and TRBJ1-5; D gene ambiguous. Trimming cost V 3 bases and J 2 bases, with 11 bases left between them. Germline CDR1 LNHDA, CDR2 SQIVND (reference sequence). The CDR3 sequence is 15 residues long. The CDR3 DNA follows: TGTGCCAGTAGTATGACGGGAATGGGCAATCAGCCCCAGCATTTT. Translation gives CASSMTGMGNQPQHF. Filled out from reference TRBV19 and TRBJ1-5, the complete variable domain reads DGGITQSPKYLFRKEGQNVTLSCEQNLNHDAMYWYRQDPGQGLRLIYYSQIVNDFQKGDIAEGYSVSREKKESFPLTVTSAQKNPTAFYLCASSMTGMGNQPQHFGDGTRLSIL.

The chain uses TRBV6-1 and TRBJ2-7; 9 nucleotides match TRBD1. Unmatched junction bases numbered 7, after V lost 8 bases and J lost 2 bases. The CDR3 extends over 14 amino acids. CDR1 is MNHNS, CDR2 SASEGT, per germline. The chain's CDR3 is CASPDRGATYEQYF. The DNA for the CDR3 is TGTGCCAGCCCAGACAGGGGGGCGACCTACGAGCAGTACTTC.